These T cell receptor beta chains were read from a single sample in a study of blood T cell repertoires in COVID-19. Assay: immunoSEQ multiplex PCR; the TCRdb copy retains only in-frame clones and omits some. The data show fewer than 300,000 clones, less than 85% seen once. The sample consisted of PBMCs or T cells enriched from blood (not recorded which). These receptors all come from a woman between 45 and 60 years old who had recovered from COVID-19. Both conserved end residues are part of each CDR3. Each record gives: V gene, J gene, D gene, clone size, CDR3 protein. The D gene is left open where the match is weak. Clone size is not always given. Where it is, it says once, few, many or a class for expanded clones.

>TRBV7-9|TRBJ2-6|NA|NA
CASSNRDSGANVLTF
>TRBV7-9|TRBJ1-2|TRBD1|NA
CASSDGTGWDYGYTF
>TRBV19|TRBJ2-5|TRBD1|few
CASSTGTAQETQYF
>TRBV30|TRBJ1-5|NA|NA
CAWTWGGGNQPQHF
>TRBV5-1|TRBJ1-3|NA|NA
CASSLTGSDTIYF
>TRBV6-6|TRBJ2-1|TRBD2|NA
CASKDIAGTYNEQFF
>TRBV21-1|TRBJ2-7|NA|NA
CASSTAGTANCTYEQYF
>TRBV11-2|TRBJ2-1|TRBD2|NA
CASSFNAGGYNEQFF
>TRBV7-3|TRBJ1-3|NA|NA
CASSPDSSSGNTIYF
>TRBV10-3|TRBJ1-1|NA|NA
CAISESGLMNTEAFF
>TRBV5-4|TRBJ1-1|TRBD1|NA
CASSSQGLSPEAFF
>TRBV2|TRBJ2-5|TRBD2|once
CASSERGSGAETQYF
>TRBV10-3|TRBJ2-1|TRBD2|NA
CAIRSATSGGSEQFF
>TRBV4-1|TRBJ1-1|NA|NA
CASSQERLGAFF
>TRBV7-8|TRBJ2-3|TRBD1|NA
CASSSRTGASDTQYF
>TRBV27|TRBJ2-3|NA|NA
CASSLGRGTDTQYF
>TRBV5-1|TRBJ1-1|TRBD1|NA
CASSPTQGWTEAFF
>TRBV7-9|TRBJ2-6|NA|NA
CASSLAVLSVLTF
>TRBV27|TRBJ1-2|NA|NA
CASSFLGAGGYTF
>TRBV7-8|TRBJ1-2|TRBD1|NA
CASSFAGQVNYGYTF
>TRBV2|TRBJ2-3|TRBD2|NA
CASRNGLAGADTQYF
>TRBV30|TRBJ2-6|NA|NA
CAWSATAPVAGANVLTF